The 24 T cell receptor beta chains below come from one sample, sequenced in a study of T-cell reconstitution after alpha-beta-depleted transplantation in children. Unique molecular identifiers were incorporated into the prepared TCRbeta library. TCRdb independently ran MiXCR on the PCR reads; one entry per CDR3 protein. The sample yields a few hundred thousand distinct CDR3 sequences, roughly a tenth seen once. The source material was PBMCs from the stem cell graft donor, sampled from the stem cell graft. The source of these receptors is a human donor who donated a stem cell graft to a child with acute lymphoblastic leukemia.

This clonotype was counted ten times or more. CDR3 coding DNA: TGCAGCGCAGGGGACAGGGCCGGCACTGAAGCTTTCTTT. Translated: CSAGDRAGTEAFF. This chain connects TRBV29-1 to TRBJ1-1; TRBD1 matches at 9 bases. The V segment lost 7 bases and the J segment 4 bases; nucleotides outside the gene matches: 7. Per the germline V gene, CDR1 is SQVTM and CDR2 is ANQGSEA. The length of the CDR3 is 13 residues. Filled out from reference TRBV29-1 and TRBJ1-1, the complete variable domain reads SAVISQKPSRDICQRGTSLTIQCQVDSQVTMMFWYRQQPGQSLTLIATANQGSEATYESGFVIDKFPISRPNLTFSTLTVSNMSPEDSSIYLCSAGDRAGTEAFFGQGTRLTVV.

Ten or more counts support this clonotype. This chain links TRBV29-1 with TRBJ2-2; D is ambiguous. The germline CDR1 and CDR2 sequences are SQVTM and ANQGSEA. CDR3 length: 12 residues. V was pared by 2 bases and J by 4 bases, with 5 bases between. The DNA for the CDR3 is TGCAGCGTTGAAAGGACCACCGGGGAGCTGTTTTTT. Translation gives CSVERTTGELFF.

The V call is TRBV5-5, the J call TRBJ2-1, with 8 bases matching TRBD1. Per germline, CDR1 SGHKS and CDR2 YYEKEE (reference sequence). The CDR3 covers 12 residues. With 4 bases clipped from V and 15 bases from J, the junction kept 9 bases outside the gene matches. In DNA form, the CDR3 reads TGTGCCAGCAGCCCAACAGGGGGTTCGGGGTTCTTC. It encodes CASSPTGGSGFF.

This clonotype was seen only a few times. Here the CDR3 DNA reads TGTGCCAGCAGTTTAGAGGGGGAGTCCAATTCACCCCTCCACTTT. Translated: CASSLEGESNSPLHF. The rearrangement uses TRBV12-3 or TRBV12-4 and TRBJ1-6, with D maybe TRBD1 (6 bases). Trimming removed 1 base from V and 7 bases from J, with 11 bases in between. The CDR3 extends over 15 amino acids.

This clonotype was found a few times. This chain links TRBV27 with TRBJ1-6, with 9 bases identical to TRBD1. CDR1 is MNHEY and CDR2 is SMNVEV in the germline V gene (reference sequence). This CDR3 is built from 14 residues. The trim removed 6 bases at V and 5 bases at J, leaving 2 bases unmatched. CDR3 in amino acids: CASRRDRDNSPLHF. The CDR3 DNA sequence: TGTGCCAGCAGAAGGGACAGGGATAATTCACCCCTCCACTTT.

The chain links TRBV5-4 to TRBJ1-5; no clear D gene. CDR3 size: 15 residues. Germline V lookup: CDR1 SGHNT, CDR2 YYREEE (reference sequence). Trimming pared 3 bases from V and 4 bases from J, leaving 14 bases between. CDR3 region: CASSSGGNRNQPQHF. The CDR3 DNA follows: TGTGCCAGCAGCTCGGGAGGAAATCGAAATCAGCCCCAGCATTTT.

This clonotype turned up a few times. This rearrangement joins TRBV12-3 or TRBV12-4 to TRBJ2-1; D possibly uses TRBD1 or TRBD2 (5 bases each). Trimming took 5 bases from V and 4 from J, leaving 15 bases between them. The CDR3 covers 15 residues. CDR3 in amino acids: CASSLGTRKYNEQFF. CDR3 in DNA: TGTGCCAGCAGTCTAGGGACCCGAAAGTACAATGAGCAGTTCTTC.

This clonotype was counted between two and nine times. The rearrangement uses TRBV4-3 and TRBJ2-7; 8 nucleotides align to TRBD1. The CDR3 is 13 residues long. CDR1 and CDR2 from the germline V gene are LGHNA and YSLEER. V shed 0 bases, J shed 10 bases, and the junction held 5 bases outside the gene matches. The CDR3 DNA follows: TGCGCCAGCAGCCAAGATTCAGGACAGGGTCAGTACTTC. It specifies CASSQDSGQGQYF.

This chain uses TRBV7-8 with TRBJ2-3; TRBD2 matches 7 bases. Trimming took 2 bases from V and 1 from J; bases not matched to a gene: 6. This CDR3 contains 16 residues. Germline CDR1 and CDR2: SGHVS and FQNEAQ. The CDR3 DNA sequence: TGTGCCAGCAGCTTAATGGGGGGGAAACGCACAGATACGCAGTATTTT. Translating it yields CASSLMGGKRTDTQYF.

The table lists this clonotype with a few counts. V is TRBV7-6 and J is TRBJ2-3, with D possibly TRBD1 on 6 matching bases. The CDR3 totals 15 residues. The germline V and J ends were trimmed by 6 bases and 2 bases, with 15 bases remaining between them. Germline lookup yields CDR1 SGHVS and CDR2 FNYEAQ. For the CDR3, the DNA is TGTGCCAGCAGTCTACAGGGTATGGACACAGATACGCAGTATTTT. Its protein is CASSLQGMDTDTQYF.

V gene TRBV29-1 combines with J gene TRBJ2-3; D may be TRBD2 (6 bases). The CDR3 length is 11 residues. Trimming removed 2 bases from V and 14 bases from J, with 14 bases in between. CDR1 is SQVTM, CDR2 ANQGSEA, per germline. CDR3 nucleotides: TGCAGCGTTGAATCTGCGGGGCGGGGGTATTTT. Encoded protein: CSVESAGRGYF.

There are a few counts of this clonotype. The chain recombines TRBV4-2 with TRBJ1-2; D ambiguous. V gave up 0 bases and J gave up 7 bases, with 18 bases separating them. Germline V gene data show CDR1 as LGHNA and CDR2 as YNFKEQ. The CDR3 runs 16 residues. CDR3 amino acids: CASSQDPGVWSGGYTF. The CDR3 region has the DNA TGTGCCAGCAGCCAAGATCCTGGGGTCTGGTCTGGTGGCTACACCTTC.

This clonotype was counted many times. This rearrangement joins TRBV5-1 to TRBJ2-1; D might be TRBD2 (6 bases). Between the trimmed V and J ends, which lost 4 bases and 8 bases, there was a span of 16 bases. This CDR3 has 14 amino acids. Germline-derived CDR1 and CDR2 are SGHRS and YFSETQ. DNA for the CDR3: TGCGCCAGCAGCGGAGGGGAAACTACCCATGAGCAGTTCTTC. Translated: CASSGGETTHEQFF.

This clonotype was seen ten or more times. The V and J genes are TRBV10-3 and TRBJ1-4; 9 bases match TRBD1. The V and J ends lost 0 bases and 4 bases, in that order; junction bases with no gene match: 0. The CDR3 loop spans 15 amino acids. Germline values: CDR1 ENHRY, CDR2 SYGVKD. CDR3 DNA sequence: TGTGCCATCAGTGAGTCGGGACAGGGTAATGAAAAACTGTTTTTT. Translation: CAISESGQGNEKLFF.

Many counts were recorded for this clonotype. V usage is TRBV12-3 or TRBV12-4 and J usage is TRBJ2-5; D may be TRBD2 (7 bases). V was pared by 1 base and J by 1 base, with 13 bases between. This CDR3 contains 16 residues. In DNA form, the CDR3 reads TGTGCCAGCAGTTTAGATCGCGGGGGCCCCCAAGAGACCCAGTACTTC. It yields the protein CASSLDRGGPQETQYF.

This clonotype was seen at least ten times. V is TRBV12-3 or TRBV12-4 and J is TRBJ2-7; D is perhaps TRBD1 (6 bases). V was pared by 6 bases and J by 4 bases, with 19 bases between. The CDR3 covers 15 residues. As DNA, the CDR3 is TGTGCCAGCAGCCTAAATGGACAGCCCTCTTACGAGCAGTACTTC. This sequence encodes CASSLNGQPSYEQYF.

The V and J genes are TRBV29-1 and TRBJ2-6; tentative D call: TRBD1 (6 bases). Trimming pared 2 bases from V and 4 bases from J, leaving 21 bases between. The CDR3 extends over 18 amino acids. Looked up from germline, CDR1 is SQVTM and CDR2 is ANQGSEA. DNA of the CDR3: TGCAGCGTTGAATATCGGCCACAGGGCACCCCAGGGGCCAACGTCCTGACTTTC. Translated: CSVEYRPQGTPGANVLTF.

The table lists this clonotype with many counts. The chain has TRBV4-3 and TRBJ1-2; D gene uncertain. Trimming removed 0 bases at V and 4 bases at J, with 12 bases between. Per germline, CDR1 LGHNA and CDR2 YSLEER. This CDR3 spans 15 amino acids. The CDR3 nucleotides read TGCGCCAGCAGCCAAGATCGGGGAGCCTTCTATGGCTACACCTTC. It translates to CASSQDRGAFYGYTF.

This clonotype has only a few counts. The V call is TRBV6-1, the J call TRBJ1-2; no clear D. CDR3 size: 18 residues. Germline V gives CDR1 MNHNS, CDR2 SASEGT. V was clipped by 3 bases and J by 7 bases, with 27 bases between them. Here the CDR3 DNA reads TGTGCCAGCAGTGAGATGGTGTTTGAGGACGGTTCGTATGGTGGCTACACCTTC. Protein: CASSEMVFEDGSYGGYTF.

This clonotype was seen a handful of times. The chain joins TRBV6-1 to TRBJ1-5; D is undetermined. This CDR3 has 14 amino acids. V lost 2 bases to trimming and J lost 7 bases, with 12 bases between them. Looked up from germline, CDR1 is MNHNS and CDR2 is SASEGT. The CDR3 DNA sequence: TGTGCCAGCAGTGAAAGTGTGGGAGACCAGCCCCAGCATTTT. Its protein is CASSESVGDQPQHF.

This clonotype was counted at least ten times. CDR3 residues: CSVEVSGGVYNEQFF. CDR3 sequence (DNA): TGCAGCGTTGAAGTCTCAGGGGGGGTTTACAATGAGCAGTTCTTC. The gene calls are TRBV29-1 and TRBJ2-1; D may match TRBD1 or TRBD2 (7 bases each). Looked up from germline, CDR1 is SQVTM and CDR2 is ANQGSEA. This CDR3 has 15 residues. V shed 1 base and J shed 4 bases, with 14 bases lying between them.

This clonotype was counted ten times or more. The V call is TRBV7-2, the J call TRBJ1-2; TRBD1 matches at 7 bases. V lost 3 bases to trimming and J lost 3 bases; unmatched junction nucleotides: 7. From germline, CDR1 is SGHTA and CDR2 FQGNSA. The CDR3 contains 15 residues. The CDR3 DNA sequence: TGTGCCAGCAGCTTCCCTGGGACAGAGGACTATGGCTACACCTTC. This gives the protein CASSFPGTEDYGYTF.

This clonotype was recorded many times. The chain has TRBV7-2 and TRBJ2-5; D is unclear. Trimming pared 3 bases from V and 5 bases from J, leaving 4 bases between. The CDR3 loop spans 11 amino acids. Germline V lookup: CDR1 SGHTA, CDR2 FQGNSA. CDR3 region: CASSFRETQYF. The CDR3 nucleotides are TGTGCCAGCAGCTTCCGGGAGACCCAGTACTTC. Full variable domain (outside the CDR3, taken from reference TRBV7-2 and TRBJ2-5): GAGVSQSPSNKVTEKGKDVELRCDPISGHTALYWYRQSLGQGLEFLIYFQGNSAPDKSGLPSDRFSAERTGGSVSTLTIQRTQQEDSAVYLCASSFRETQYFGPGTRLLVL.

The chain joins TRBV5-7 to TRBJ1-1; the D is unclear. TRBV5-7 is an ORF for which the function is uncertain. The CDR3 loop spans 13 amino acids. V lost 4 bases, J lost 4 bases, and 11 bases lay in between. This chain's CDR3 is CASSPRRSTEAFF. Written as DNA, the CDR3 is TGTGCCAGCAGCCCCCGGCGTAGCACTGAAGCTTTCTTT.